These 18 T cell receptor beta chains originate from one sample sequenced in a study of metastatic and nonmetastatic thyroid tumors. Each patient came to thyroid surgery without any prior treatment (of any kind). Through MiXCR, TCRdb re-clonotyped the PCR reads. The sample contains about 12,000 clones, about 33% of which appear only once. The specimen sequenced was tumor tissue. Receptors were obtained from a male donor with papillary thyroid cancer or a benign thyroid nodule (not recorded which). Some clones in this sample may be carry-over from other donors' samples.

This chain links TRBV27 with TRBJ1-1; D not resolved. V lost 3 bases to trimming and J lost 7 bases, with 21 bases between them. Germline values: CDR1 MNHEY, CDR2 SMNVEV (reference sequence). The CDR3 consists of 16 residues. The CDR3 region is CASSLALGAPGDEAFF. CDR3 DNA sequence: TGTGCCAGCAGTTTGGCCCTTGGAGCTCCTGGAGATGAAGCTTTCTTT.

The V call is TRBV4-3, the J call TRBJ2-7; 12 bases map to TRBD2. V shed 9 bases, J shed 3 bases, and the junction held 6 bases outside the gene matches. The CDR3 extends over 14 amino acids. The germline gives CDR1 LGHNA, CDR2 YSLEER. The CDR3 loop reads CASPTSGGYYEQYF. CDR3 bases: TGCGCCAGTCCGACTAGCGGGGGCTACTACGAGCAGTACTTC.

Remarks on this clone: At one of its ends the junction is not consistent with the germline gene, which may arise from a read error. The CDR3 sequence: CASSRLAGAYEQYF. The CDR3 DNA sequence: TGCGCCAGCAGTCGACTAGCGGGGGCCTACGAGCAGTACTTC. The rearrangement uses TRBV6-9 and TRBJ2-7; 12 bases are a match to TRBD2. Germline values: CDR1 MNHGY, CDR2 SVAAGI. CDR3 length: 14 residues.

This clone occurred a few times. The chain has TRBV20-1 and TRBJ1-2; 9 bases agree with TRBD1. Germline trimming cut 0 bases from V and 7 bases from J; bases unmatched to any gene: 9. This CDR3 has 15 residues. Germline CDR1 is DFQATT and CDR2 is SNEGSKA (reference sequence). The DNA for the CDR3 is TGCAGTGCTAGAGACCGGGACAGGGTTGCTGTTGGCTACACCTTC. Translated, it gives CSARDRDRVAVGYTF.

The chain joins TRBV5-1 to TRBJ2-1; 8 nucleotides agree with TRBD2. V lost 4 bases, J lost 6 bases, and 9 bases stayed unmatched. The CDR3 is 15 amino acids. Germline-derived CDR1 and CDR2 are SGHRS and YFSETQ. In DNA, the CDR3 is TGCGCCAGCAGCCCTGGACTAGCCTCCGGCAATGAGCAGTTCTTC. Protein sequence: CASSPGLASGNEQFF.

In this sample, this clone turned up a few times. The rearrangement uses TRBV12-3 or TRBV12-4 and TRBJ2-3; possibly TRBD2 for D (6 bases). The V gene lost 3 bases and the J gene lost 4 bases, with 11 bases spanning the gap. CDR3 length: 14 amino acids. Written as DNA, the CDR3 is TGTGCCAGCAGTTTCACGGGAGCGTCAGATACGCAGTATTTT. Its protein is CASSFTGASDTQYF.

The table lists this clone with many counts. V and J are TRBV7-9 and TRBJ2-1, with 9 bases lining up with TRBD2. The junction had 10 bases not matched to a gene; V was cut back by 8 bases and J by 14 bases. From germline, CDR1 is SEHNR and CDR2 FQNEAQ (reference sequence). CDR3 length: 12 residues. CDR3: CASSRGGRAEFF. In nucleotides, the CDR3 is TGTGCCAGCTCCCGAGGCGGGAGGGCCGAGTTCTTC.

The chain employs TRBV30 and TRBJ1-2, with D perhaps TRBD1 (5 bases). The germline V gene has CDR1 GTSNPN and CDR2 SVGIG (reference sequence). Trimming left V 0 bases short and J 8 bases short, with 10 bases between. This CDR3 is built from 12 residues. The CDR3 bases are TGTGCCTGGAGTGTAGGGCCAGGGGGCTACACCTTC. Amino acid sequence: CAWSVGPGGYTF.

The chain uses TRBV7-6 and TRBJ2-1, with TRBD2 matching over 10 bases. The V segment lost 2 bases and the J segment 5 bases; nucleotides outside the gene matches: 12. This CDR3 is built from 18 residues. Germline V gives CDR1 SGHVS, CDR2 FNYEAQ. CDR3 bases: TGTGCCAGCAGCTTACTTGGACTAGCGGAACTAAGGGACAATGAGCAGTTCTTC. As protein: CASSLLGLAELRDNEQFF.

The chain employs TRBV6-9 and TRBJ2-7; tentatively, D is TRBD1 or TRBD2 (5 bases each). The CDR3 totals 13 residues. Germline CDR1 is MNHGY and CDR2 is SVAAGI. V lost 11 bases and J lost 5, with 19 bases in between. The CDR3 nucleotides read TGTGCCCTCGTGGCCAGGTGGGGGAACGAGCAGTACTTC. Translated: CALVARWGNEQYF.

The rearrangement joins TRBV5-1 to TRBJ2-3; 10 bases fit TRBD1. This CDR3 contains 14 residues. V shed 6 bases, J shed 6 bases, and the junction held 7 bases outside the gene matches. The germline CDR1 and CDR2 sequences are SGHRS and YFSETQ. CDR3 sequence: CASNSGQGMDTQYF. The CDR3 DNA follows: TGCGCCAGCAACTCGGGACAGGGGATGGATACGCAGTATTTT.

This clone was found a few times. V gene TRBV19 combines with J gene TRBJ1-5; D may be TRBD1 (5 bases). Trimming took off 7 bases at V and 6 bases at J, with 16 bases between the two ends. CDR3 length: 14 residues. CDR1 and CDR2 (germline): LNHDA, SQIVND (reference sequence). DNA of the CDR3: TGTGCCAGTACTCGAGCCCCTGGGGGTCAGCCCCAGCATTTT. Translated, it gives CASTRAPGGQPQHF. The variable domain in full, with the rest retrieved from reference TRBV19 and TRBJ1-5, is DGGITQSPKYLFRKEGQNVTLSCEQNLNHDAMYWYRQDPGQGLRLIYYSQIVNDFQKGDIAEGYSVSREKKESFPLTVTSAQKNPTAFYLCASTRAPGGQPQHFGDGTRLSIL.

This clone turned up a few times. The chain couples TRBV28 to TRBJ1-2; D gene unclear. V was cut by 5 bases and J by 8 bases, with 21 bases left in between. The CDR3 has 15 residues. The germline gives CDR1 MDHEN, CDR2 SYDVKM. DNA for the CDR3: TGTGCCAGCAGTGACCCAGTACAGTGGGCGGAAGGCTACACCTTC. Its protein product is CASSDPVQWAEGYTF.

DNA of the CDR3: TGTGCCAGCAGCCCCCGACTAGTTTCGGGCTCCTACGAGCAGTACTTC. Its translation: CASSPRLVSGSYEQYF. V and J are TRBV11-3 and TRBJ2-7; D may be TRBD2 (6 bases). Trimming stripped 5 bases from V and 0 bases from J, with 17 bases between. This CDR3 comprises 16 residues. In germline, CDR1 is SGHNT, CDR2 YENEEA.

The V call is TRBV5-1, the J call TRBJ2-7, with D perhaps matching TRBD1 or TRBD2 (5 bases each). The CDR3 runs to 14 residues. The V end was cut by 4 bases, the J end by 5 bases, with 16 bases between. Looked up from germline, CDR1 is SGHRS and CDR2 is YFSETQ. CDR3 loop: CASSVSGTYDEQYF. CDR3 nucleotides: TGCGCCAGCAGCGTATCGGGGACGTACGACGAGCAGTACTTC. Combining the CDR3 with reference TRBV5-1 and TRBJ2-7 gives the whole variable domain KAGVTQTPRYLIKTRGQQVTLSCSPISGHRSVSWYQQTPGQGLQFLFEYFSETQRNKGNFPGRFSGRQFSNSRSEMNVSTLELGDSALYLCASSVSGTYDEQYFGPGTRLTVT.

The chain is built from TRBV20-1 and TRBJ2-1; D not resolved. Trimming shortened V by 0 bases and J by 0 bases, and 6 bases separated the two germline ends. Germline values: CDR1 DFQATT, CDR2 SNEGSKA (reference sequence). This CDR3 region has 14 residues. DNA for the CDR3: TGCAGTGCTAGAGATAGAAACTCCTACAATGAGCAGTTCTTC. It translates to CSARDRNSYNEQFF.

This clone is deemed medium-sized. V usage is TRBV6-1 and J usage is TRBJ2-3; D is unresolved. The CDR3 sequence is 13 residues long. Trimming shortened V by 5 bases and J by 3 bases, and 9 bases separated the two germline ends. CDR1 MNHNS and CDR2 SASEGT come from the germline V gene. The CDR3 loop is CASSSYETDTQYF. In DNA, the CDR3 is TGTGCCAGCAGTTCCTACGAAACAGATACGCAGTATTTT.

By proportion, this clone is medium-sized (0.01 to 0.1%). The V gene is TRBV28, the J gene TRBJ2-1, with 15 bases that match TRBD2. The CDR3 runs to 17 residues. The V gene end was trimmed by 4 bases and the J gene end by 3 bases; junction bases not matched to a gene: 4. CDR1 is MDHEN and CDR2 is SYDVKM in the germline V gene. In DNA, the CDR3 is TGTGCCAGCAGTTCAGGACTAGCGGGAGGGCGCTACAATGAGCAGTTCTTC. It codes for CASSSGLAGGRYNEQFF. Based on the CDR3 plus reference TRBV28 and TRBJ2-1, the full variable domain is DVKVTQSSRYLVKRTGEKVFLECVQDMDHENMFWYRQDPGLGLRLIYFSYDVKMKEKGDIPEGYSVSREKKERFSLILESASTNQTSMYLCASSSGLAGGRYNEQFFGPGTRLTVL.